These 17 T cell receptor beta chains share one sample of origin, sequenced in a study of B cell selection in AIRE deficiency. Sorted regulatory T cells were CD4-positive, CD25-high and CD127-low or negative. Measured with immunoSEQ multiplex PCR; TCRdb has only the in-frame clones, and not every one. The data hold tens of thousands of clones, with 80% to 95% observed a single time. Sequencing was performed on CD4+CD25+ Tregs sorted from PBMCs. These receptors were obtained from a human donor in good health.

Comments on this clone: A read error may produce the germline difference seen at one junction end. Other DNA sequences in this specimen translate into the identical CDR3. V and J are TRBV6-1 and TRBJ2-5, with TRBD2 matching over 7 bases. Per germline, CDR1 MNHNS and CDR2 SASEGT. The CDR3 runs to 13 residues. CDR3 DNA: TGTGCCAGCAGTTCGGGGAGCGGGGAGACTCAGTACTTC. Its translation is CASSSGSGETQYF.

The chain couples TRBV5-1 to TRBJ1-2; TRBD1 matches at 8 bases. Per the germline V gene, CDR1 is SGHRS and CDR2 is YFSETQ. The CDR3 contains 14 residues. The ends lost 4 bases at V and 2 bases at J; junction bases unmatched: 4. CDR3 nucleotide sequence: TGCGCCAGCAGCCTGGGACAGGCGAACTATGGCTACACCTTC. It translates to CASSLGQANYGYTF. The variable domain in full, completed from reference TRBV5-1 and TRBJ1-2, reads KAGVTQTPRYLIKTRGQQVTLSCSPISGHRSVSWYQQTPGQGLQFLFEYFSETQRNKGNFPGRFSGRQFSNSRSEMNVSTLELGDSALYLCASSLGQANYGYTFGSGTRLTVV.

The chain links TRBV2 to TRBJ2-3; 8 bases agree with TRBD1. Germline CDR1 SNHLY, CDR2 FYNNEI. With V trimmed by 5 bases and J by 2 bases, 3 bases remained unmatched. CDR3 length: 14 amino acids. CDR3 protein: CASSRQGYTDTQYF. The CDR3 bases are TGTGCCAGCAGTCGACAGGGGTACACAGATACGCAGTATTTT.

The chain couples TRBV6-6 to TRBJ2-1, with D possibly being TRBD2 (5 bases). Germline V lookup: CDR1 MNHNY, CDR2 SVGAGI (reference sequence). V lost 4 bases, J lost 5 bases, and 15 bases lay in between. There are 15 residues in the CDR3. The CDR3 DNA reads as TGTGCCAGCAGTTGGGTGGGTGGGAGACACAATGAGCAGTTCTTC. This gives the protein CASSWVGGRHNEQFF.

V gene TRBV7-2 combines with J gene TRBJ2-3; no firm D call. CDR1 and CDR2 (germline): SGHTA, FQGNSA. The V and J ends lost 1 base and 0 bases respectively, with 5 bases between them. CDR3 length: 14 amino acids. CDR3: CASSLDGSTDTQYF. The CDR3 nucleotides are TGTGCCAGCAGCTTAGACGGGAGCACAGATACGCAGTATTTT.

The V gene is TRBV29-1, the J gene TRBJ2-7; 9 nucleotides align to TRBD1. The germline gives CDR1 SQVTM, CDR2 ANQGSEA. V was pared by 6 bases and J by 3 bases, with 6 bases of the junction left unmatched. The CDR3 extends over 13 amino acids. CDR3 coding DNA: TGCAGCGTGGGGACAGGGATCCTCTACGAGCAGTACTTC. Amino acids: CSVGTGILYEQYF.

The chain has TRBV18 and TRBJ2-2, with unresolved D. Per germline, CDR1 KGHSH and CDR2 LQKENI. CDR3 length: 11 amino acids. The V end lost 3 bases, the J end lost 6 bases, and 2 bases lay between the germline ends. The CDR3 reads CASSPSGELFF. The CDR3, as DNA: TGTGCCAGCTCACCGTCCGGGGAGCTGTTTTTT. The full variable domain, its missing parts supplied by reference TRBV18 and TRBJ2-2, is NAGVMQNPRHLVRRRGQEARLRCSPMKGHSHVYWYRQLPEEGLKFMVYLQKENIIDESGMPKERFSAEFPKEGPSILRIQQVVRGDSAAYFCASSPSGELFFGEGSRLTVL.

The rearrangement uses TRBV9 and TRBJ2-3, with D unclear. Germline loops: CDR1 SGDLS, CDR2 YYNGEE. The CDR3 length is 15 residues. V was cut by 4 bases and J by 0 bases, with 12 bases left in between. CDR3 region: CASSKYGLSTDTQYF. The CDR3 DNA reads as TGTGCCAGCAGCAAATACGGGTTAAGCACAGATACGCAGTATTTT.

This clone was detected only a few times. The gene calls are TRBV18 and TRBJ2-7; D gene uncertain. V was cut by 0 bases and J by 2 bases, with 8 bases left in between. The CDR3 has 14 amino acids. The germline V gene has CDR1 KGHSH and CDR2 LQKENI. CDR3 sequence reads: CASSPPTVTYEQYF. DNA of the CDR3: TGTGCCAGCTCACCACCAACTGTGACCTACGAGCAGTACTTC.

The gene calls are TRBV7-7 and TRBJ2-2; maybe TRBD1 (6 bases). The V end was cut by 4 bases, the J end by 4 bases, with 10 bases between. The CDR3 runs 14 residues. Per the germline V gene, CDR1 is SSHAT and CDR2 is FNYEAQ (reference sequence). The CDR3 nucleotides read TGTGCCAGCAGCTGGGCCAGGGGCACCGGGGAGCTGTTTTTT. Protein sequence: CASSWARGTGELFF.

This chain connects TRBV2 to TRBJ1-1; the D is unclear. CDR3 length equals 16 residues. The V gene lost 2 bases and the J gene lost 2 bases, with 15 bases spanning the gap. Germline assignment: CDR1 SNHLY and CDR2 FYNNEI. The CDR3 is CASSEKVWQINTEAFF. The CDR3 nucleotides read TGTGCCAGCAGTGAAAAGGTTTGGCAGATAAACACTGAAGCTTTCTTT.

The chain joins TRBV6-1 to TRBJ2-3, with D perhaps matching TRBD2 (5 bases). CDR3 length: 15 residues. The germline V gene has CDR1 MNHNS and CDR2 SASEGT. V shed 8 bases and J shed 2 bases, with 17 bases lying between them. The CDR3 nucleotides are TGTGCCAGCTTCAAGGACTCCCGCCTCACAGATACGCAGTATTTT. Translating gives CASFKDSRLTDTQYF.

The CDR3 bases are TGTGCCAGCAGCTTAAACCCAGGGGGGTCACCCCTCCACTTT. Encoded protein: CASSLNPGGSPLHF. The rearrangement links TRBV7-3 to TRBJ1-6, with 7 bases lining up with TRBD1. From germline, CDR1 is SGHTA and CDR2 FQGTGA. The CDR3 length is 14 residues. V lost 1 base and J lost 10; bases outside the gene matches: 4. Together with reference TRBV7-3 and TRBJ1-6, the CDR3 gives the full variable domain: GAGVSQTPSNKVTEKGKYVELRCDPISGHTALYWYRQSLGQGPEFLIYFQGTGAADDSGLPNDRFFAVRPEGSVSTLKIQRTERGDSAVYLCASSLNPGGSPLHFGNGTRLTVT.

With respect to this clone: The sample carries other DNA sequences with the same CDR3. The chain is built from TRBV21-1 and TRBJ1-2. TRBV21-1 represents a pseudogene. The CDR3 is made up of 14 amino acids. CDR3 in DNA: TGTGCCAGCAGCAAAGTTCGGGGGGGGCATGGCTACACCTTC. Protein: CASSKVRGGHGYTF.

The chain combines TRBV5-5 with TRBJ1-4; 9 positions match TRBD1. Germline CDR1 reads SGHKS; CDR2 reads YYEKEE (reference sequence). V was pared by 4 bases and J by 7 bases, with 11 bases of the junction left unmatched. The CDR3 has 16 amino acids. The CDR3 region has the DNA TGTGCCAGCAGCCCCTACCCGGGACAGGGAGGTGAAAAACTGTTTTTT. It is translated as CASSPYPGQGGEKLFF.

The J gene is TRBJ1-2, the V gene TRBV5-4, with TRBD1 matching 9 bases. Per germline, CDR1 SGHNT and CDR2 YYREEE (reference sequence). The CDR3 loop spans 14 amino acids. Unmatched junction bases numbered 4, after V lost 4 bases and J lost 3 bases. The CDR3 DNA reads TGTGCCAGCAGCCAACGGACAGGGGACTATGGCTACACCTTC. This encodes CASSQRTGDYGYTF. Full variable domain (missing parts from reference TRBV5-4 and TRBJ1-2): ETGVTQSPTHLIKTRGQQVTLRCSSQSGHNTVSWYQQALGQGPQFIFQYYREEENGRGNFPPRFSGLQFPNYSSELNVNALELDDSALYLCASSQRTGDYGYTFGSGTRLTVV.

The chain couples TRBV6-1 to TRBJ1-2; D is uncertain. Germline lookup yields CDR1 MNHNS and CDR2 SASEGT. The CDR3 runs to 15 residues. V was trimmed by 9 bases and J by 3 bases, leaving 20 bases between them. The CDR3 DNA sequence: TGTGCCAGTAGGTTGGCACCCCGTTTTGACTATGGCTACACCTTC. Its translation is CASRLAPRFDYGYTF.